These T cell receptor beta chains were read from a single sample in a study of T cell changes during pregnancy in multiple sclerosis. Sequenced by immunoSEQ multiplex PCR; TCRdb stores in-frame clones only, minus some. The sample records 75,000 to 85,000 clones, 93% being singletons. Sample: peripheral blood, taken in the second trimester of pregnancy. These receptors were taken from a female donor with multiple sclerosis, enrolled in a pregnancy study. Both conserved end residues are part of each CDR3. D genes are given only for firm matches. Clone sizes are given selectively: once, few, many, or a class where the clone is expanded.

TGTGCCAGCAGCGTCCGAGGGCGGAACACCGGGGAGCTGTTTTTT	CASSVRGRNTGELFF	TRBJ2-2	TRBV5-8	.	.
TGTGCCAGCAGAAGACGGGCCCTGGGGGCCACAGATACGCAGTATTTT	CASRRRALGATDTQYF	TRBJ2-3	TRBV7-8	.	.
TGTGCCAGCTCACCGTCCCCCACGGCTAACTATGGCTACACCTTC	CASSPSPTANYGYTF	TRBJ1-2	TRBV18	.	.
TGTGCCACCAGCAGAGAAGGAGGGCGCCTGAACTATGGCTACACCTTC	CATSREGGRLNYGYTF	TRBJ1-2	TRBV15	.	once
TGTGCCAGCAGTAAAGACAGGGTTGGTTACGATGGCTACACCTTC	CASSKDRVGYDGYTF	TRBJ1-2	TRBV6-1	TRBD1	.
TGTGCCAGCAGTTATGACAGGGGGGAGAATCAGCCCCAGCATTTT	CASSYDRGENQPQHF	TRBJ1-5	TRBV6-6	TRBD1	.
TGTGCCAGCAGCCCCCAAGGACTAGCGGGCACCGAGGAGCTGTTTTTT	CASSPQGLAGTEELFF	TRBJ2-2	TRBV7-3	TRBD2	once
TGCAGCGTTAGACAGTACGGGTACAATGAGCAGTTCTTC	CSVRQYGYNEQFF	TRBJ2-1	TRBV29-1	.	.
TGTGCCAGCAGCCAAGAATTACCCCAGGTGACTGAAGCTTTCTTT	CASSQELPQVTEAFF	TRBJ1-1	TRBV4-2	.	.
TGTGCCAGCAGCCAATCAGTTACGGAGGACTATGGCTACACCTTC	CASSQSVTEDYGYTF	TRBJ1-2	TRBV16	.	once
TGTGCCAGCAGTGATCCTGACTATGGCTACACCTTC	CASSDPDYGYTF	TRBJ1-2	TRBV2	.	.
TGTGCCACCAGCAGAGCTCGCGAGAGGGCTTACGAGCAGTACTTC	CATSRARERAYEQYF	TRBJ2-7	TRBV15	.	once
TGTGCCAGCAGCGGACCGGGAACTCCCTATGAAGCTTTCTTT	CASSGPGTPYEAFF	TRBJ1-1	TRBV7-2	.	.
TGTGCCAGCAGTTCCGGACAGGGGAGGGCTCAGCCCCAGCATTTT	CASSSGQGRAQPQHF	TRBJ1-5	TRBV2	TRBD1	.
TGTGCCAGCAGCATTGGGACAGCAGATACGCAGTATTTT	CASSIGTADTQYF	TRBJ2-3	TRBV7-9	TRBD1	.
TGTGCCAGCAGCTTAGAGGGACAGGGCCTGGACGATGAAAAACTGTTTTTT	CASSLEGQGLDDEKLFF	TRBJ1-4	TRBV11-3	TRBD1	.
TGCAGCGTTGATTTAATAGCGGGGGGTAAAATCTACAATGAGCAGTTCTTC	CSVDLIAGGKIYNEQFF	TRBJ2-1	TRBV29-1	TRBD2	.